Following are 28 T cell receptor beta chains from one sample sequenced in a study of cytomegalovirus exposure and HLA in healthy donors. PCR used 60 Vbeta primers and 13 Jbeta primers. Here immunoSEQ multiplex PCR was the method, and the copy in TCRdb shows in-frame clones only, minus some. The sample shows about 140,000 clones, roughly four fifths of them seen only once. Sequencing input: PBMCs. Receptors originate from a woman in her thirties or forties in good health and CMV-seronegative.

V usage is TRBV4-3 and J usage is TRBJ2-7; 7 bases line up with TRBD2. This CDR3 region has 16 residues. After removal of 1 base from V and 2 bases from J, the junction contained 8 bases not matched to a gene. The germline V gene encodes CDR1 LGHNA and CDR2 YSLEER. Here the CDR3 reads CASSQAGGGAAYEQYF. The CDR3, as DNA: TGCGCCAGCAGCCAAGCCGGGGGAGGGGCAGCCTACGAGCAGTACTTC.

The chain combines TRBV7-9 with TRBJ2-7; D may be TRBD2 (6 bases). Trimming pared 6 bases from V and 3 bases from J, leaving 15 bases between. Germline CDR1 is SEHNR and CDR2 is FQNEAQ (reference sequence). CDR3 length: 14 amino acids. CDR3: CASRKTSQGYEQYF. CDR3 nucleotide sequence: TGTGCCAGCAGGAAAACTAGCCAGGGCTACGAGCAGTACTTC. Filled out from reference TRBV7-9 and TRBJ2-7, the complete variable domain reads DTGVSQNPRHKITKRGQNVTFRCDPISEHNRLYWYRQTLGQGPEFLTYFQNEAQLEKSRLLSDRFSAERPKGSFSTLEIQRTEQGDSAMYLCASRKTSQGYEQYFGPGTRLTVT.

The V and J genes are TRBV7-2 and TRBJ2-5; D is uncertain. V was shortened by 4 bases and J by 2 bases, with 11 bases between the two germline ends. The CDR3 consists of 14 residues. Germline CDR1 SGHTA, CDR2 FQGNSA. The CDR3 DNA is TGTGCCAGCAGCTCCGGCGGCGGACAAGAGACCCAGTACTTC. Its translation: CASSSGGGQETQYF.

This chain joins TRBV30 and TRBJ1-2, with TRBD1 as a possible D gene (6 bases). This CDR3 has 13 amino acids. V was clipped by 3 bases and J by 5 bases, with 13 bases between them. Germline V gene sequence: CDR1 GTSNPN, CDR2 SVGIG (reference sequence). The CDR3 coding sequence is TGTGCCTGGAGCCCACAGGGAACTTATGGCTACACCTTC. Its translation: CAWSPQGTYGYTF.

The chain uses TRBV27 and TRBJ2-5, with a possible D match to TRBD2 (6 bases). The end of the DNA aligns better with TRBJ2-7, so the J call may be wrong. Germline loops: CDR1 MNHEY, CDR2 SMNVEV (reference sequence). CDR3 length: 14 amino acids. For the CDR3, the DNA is TGTGCCAGCAACAGACTAGGAGAGACCTACGAGCAGTACTTC. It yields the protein CASNRLGETYEQYF.

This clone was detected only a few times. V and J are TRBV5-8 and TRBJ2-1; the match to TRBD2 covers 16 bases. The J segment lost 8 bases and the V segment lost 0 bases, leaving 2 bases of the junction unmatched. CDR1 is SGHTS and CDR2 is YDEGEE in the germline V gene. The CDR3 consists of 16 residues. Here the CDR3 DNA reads TGTGCCAGCAGCTTGGGGGGACTAGCGGGAGGGTATGAGCAGTTCTTC. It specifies CASSLGGLAGGYEQFF.

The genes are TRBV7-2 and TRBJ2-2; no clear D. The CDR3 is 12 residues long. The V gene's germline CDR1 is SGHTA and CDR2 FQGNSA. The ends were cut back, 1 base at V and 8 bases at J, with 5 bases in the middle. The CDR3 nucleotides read TGTGCCAGCAGCTTAGTCGGGGGGGAGCTGTTTTTT. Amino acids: CASSLVGGELFF.

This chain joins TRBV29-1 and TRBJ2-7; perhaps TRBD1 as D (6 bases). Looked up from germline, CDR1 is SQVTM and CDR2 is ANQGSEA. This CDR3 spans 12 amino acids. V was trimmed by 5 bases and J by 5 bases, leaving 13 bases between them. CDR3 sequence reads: CSVLLDSHEQYF. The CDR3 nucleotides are TGCAGCGTTCTATTGGACAGCCACGAGCAGTACTTC.

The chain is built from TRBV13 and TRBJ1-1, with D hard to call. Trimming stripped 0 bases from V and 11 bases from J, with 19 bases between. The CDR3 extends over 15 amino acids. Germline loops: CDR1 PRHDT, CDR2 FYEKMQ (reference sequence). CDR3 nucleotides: TGTGCCAGCAGCTTAGGCCCGCTTTCACCGGTGGAGGCTTTCTTT. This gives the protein CASSLGPLSPVEAFF.

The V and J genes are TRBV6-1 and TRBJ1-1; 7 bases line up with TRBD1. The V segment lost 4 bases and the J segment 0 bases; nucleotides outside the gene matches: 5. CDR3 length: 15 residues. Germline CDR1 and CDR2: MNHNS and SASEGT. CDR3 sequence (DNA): TGTGCCAGCAGTGTCAGGGGGGACATGAACACTGAAGCTTTCTTT. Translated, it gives CASSVRGDMNTEAFF.

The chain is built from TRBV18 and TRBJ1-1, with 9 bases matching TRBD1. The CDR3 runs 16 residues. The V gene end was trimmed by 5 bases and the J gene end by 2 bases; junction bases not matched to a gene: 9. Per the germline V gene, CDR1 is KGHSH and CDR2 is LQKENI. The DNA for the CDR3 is TGTGCCAGCTCATCGGGACAGGGCTCCTTTAACACTGAAGCTTTCTTT. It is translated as CASSSGQGSFNTEAFF.

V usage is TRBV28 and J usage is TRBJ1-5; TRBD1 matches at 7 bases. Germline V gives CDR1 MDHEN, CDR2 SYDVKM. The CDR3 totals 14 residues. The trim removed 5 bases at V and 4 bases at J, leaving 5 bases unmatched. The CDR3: CASSSDRENQPQHF. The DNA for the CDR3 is TGTGCCAGCAGTAGCGACAGGGAAAATCAGCCCCAGCATTTT.

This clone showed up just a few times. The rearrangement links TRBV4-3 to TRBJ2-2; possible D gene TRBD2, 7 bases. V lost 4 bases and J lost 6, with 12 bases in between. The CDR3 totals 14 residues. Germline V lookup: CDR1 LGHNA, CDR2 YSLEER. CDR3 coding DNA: TGCGCCAGCAGCCGGGGAGGGGGGTCCGGGGAGCTGTTTTTT. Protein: CASSRGGGSGELFF.

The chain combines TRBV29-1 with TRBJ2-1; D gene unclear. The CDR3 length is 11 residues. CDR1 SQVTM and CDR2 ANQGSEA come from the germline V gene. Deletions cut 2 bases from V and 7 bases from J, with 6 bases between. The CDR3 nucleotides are TGCAGCGTTGAACGGGTGAATGAGCAGTTCTTC. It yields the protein CSVERVNEQFF.

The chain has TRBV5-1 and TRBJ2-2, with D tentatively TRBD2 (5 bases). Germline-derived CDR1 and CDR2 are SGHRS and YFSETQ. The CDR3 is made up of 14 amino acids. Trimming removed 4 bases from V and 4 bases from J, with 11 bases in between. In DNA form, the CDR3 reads TGCGCCAGCAGCGGAGGTCATGGCACCGGGGAGCTGTTTTTT. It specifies CASSGGHGTGELFF.

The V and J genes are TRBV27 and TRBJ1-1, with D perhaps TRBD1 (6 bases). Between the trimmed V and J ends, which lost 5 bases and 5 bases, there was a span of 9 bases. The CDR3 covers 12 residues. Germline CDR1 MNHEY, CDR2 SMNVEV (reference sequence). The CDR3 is CASSRGGTEAFF. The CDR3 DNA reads TGTGCCAGCAGTCGAGGGGGTACTGAAGCTTTCTTT.

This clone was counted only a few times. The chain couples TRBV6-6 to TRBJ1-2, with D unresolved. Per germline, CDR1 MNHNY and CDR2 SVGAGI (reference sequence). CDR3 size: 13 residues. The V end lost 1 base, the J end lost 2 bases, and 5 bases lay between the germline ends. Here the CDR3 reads CASSYYENYGYTF. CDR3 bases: TGTGCCAGCAGTTACTACGAGAACTATGGCTACACCTTC.

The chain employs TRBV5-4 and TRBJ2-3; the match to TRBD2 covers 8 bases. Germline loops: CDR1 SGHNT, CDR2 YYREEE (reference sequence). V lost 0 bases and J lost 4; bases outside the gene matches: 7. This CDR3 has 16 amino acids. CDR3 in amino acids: CASSLGASGSPDTQYF. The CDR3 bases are TGTGCCAGCAGCTTGGGAGCTAGCGGGTCCCCAGATACGCAGTATTTT.

The CDR3 protein is CAERGKPNTGELFF. The CDR3 region has the DNA TGTGCAGAACGGGGAAAACCGAACACCGGGGAGCTGTTTTTT. This sequence joins TRBV6-5 and TRBJ2-2; the D gene is possibly TRBD2 (5 bases). There are 14 residues in the CDR3. Germline CDR1 reads MNHEY; CDR2 reads SVGAGI.

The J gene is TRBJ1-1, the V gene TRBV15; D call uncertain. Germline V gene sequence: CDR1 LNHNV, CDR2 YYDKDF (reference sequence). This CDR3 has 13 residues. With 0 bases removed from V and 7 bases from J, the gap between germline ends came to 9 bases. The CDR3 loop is CATSRDPTIEAFF. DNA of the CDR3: TGTGCCACCAGCAGAGACCCGACAATTGAAGCTTTCTTT.

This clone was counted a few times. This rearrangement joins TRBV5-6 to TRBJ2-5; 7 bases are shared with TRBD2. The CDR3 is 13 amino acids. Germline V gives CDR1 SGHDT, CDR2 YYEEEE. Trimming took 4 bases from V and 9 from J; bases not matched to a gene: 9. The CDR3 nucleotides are TGTGCCAGCAGCCAACTAGCGAGCGGGGCCCAGTACTTC. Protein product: CASSQLASGAQYF. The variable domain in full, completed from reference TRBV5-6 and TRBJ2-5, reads DAGVTQSPTHLIKTRGQQVTLRCSPKSGHDTVSWYQQALGQGPQFIFQYYEEEERQRGNFPDRFSGHQFPNYSSELNVNALLLGDSALYLCASSQLASGAQYFGPGTRLLVL.

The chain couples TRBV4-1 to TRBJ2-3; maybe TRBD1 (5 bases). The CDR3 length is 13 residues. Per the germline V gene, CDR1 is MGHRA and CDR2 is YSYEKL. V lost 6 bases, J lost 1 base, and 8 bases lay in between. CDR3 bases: TGCGCCAGCAGTATACAGGGCACAGATACGCAGTATTTT. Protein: CASSIQGTDTQYF.

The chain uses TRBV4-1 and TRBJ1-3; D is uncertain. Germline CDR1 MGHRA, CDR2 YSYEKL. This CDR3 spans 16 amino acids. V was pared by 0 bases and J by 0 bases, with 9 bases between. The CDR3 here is CASSQEFIASGNTIYF. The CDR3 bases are TGCGCCAGCAGCCAAGAATTCATAGCCTCTGGAAACACCATATATTTT.

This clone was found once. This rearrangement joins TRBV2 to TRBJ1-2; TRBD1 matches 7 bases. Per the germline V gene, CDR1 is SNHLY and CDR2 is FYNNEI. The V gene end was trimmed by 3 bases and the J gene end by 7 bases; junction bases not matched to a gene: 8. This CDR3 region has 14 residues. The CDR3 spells CASSEWKGAAGYTF. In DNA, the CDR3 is TGTGCCAGCAGTGAGTGGAAGGGGGCGGCTGGCTACACCTTC.

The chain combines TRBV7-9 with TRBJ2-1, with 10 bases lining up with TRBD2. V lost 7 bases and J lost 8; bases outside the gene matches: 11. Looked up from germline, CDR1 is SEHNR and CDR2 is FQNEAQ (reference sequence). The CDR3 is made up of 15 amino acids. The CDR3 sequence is CASITGPSGSYEQFF. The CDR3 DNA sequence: TGTGCCAGCATTACAGGGCCTAGCGGGAGCTATGAGCAGTTCTTC.

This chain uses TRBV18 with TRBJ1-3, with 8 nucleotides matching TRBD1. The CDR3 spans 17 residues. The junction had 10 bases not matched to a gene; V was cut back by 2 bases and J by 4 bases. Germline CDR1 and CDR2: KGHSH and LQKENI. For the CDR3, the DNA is TGTGCCAGCTCACCATCAGGGGGCGATTTCGCCGGAAACACCATATATTTT. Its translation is CASSPSGGDFAGNTIYF.

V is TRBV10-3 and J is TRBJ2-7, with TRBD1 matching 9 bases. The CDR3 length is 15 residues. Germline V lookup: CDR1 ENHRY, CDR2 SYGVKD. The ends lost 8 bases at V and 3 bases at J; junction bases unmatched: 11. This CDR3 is CAIGGQGSLDYEQYF. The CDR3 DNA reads TGTGCCATCGGGGGACAGGGAAGTTTAGACTACGAGCAGTACTTC.

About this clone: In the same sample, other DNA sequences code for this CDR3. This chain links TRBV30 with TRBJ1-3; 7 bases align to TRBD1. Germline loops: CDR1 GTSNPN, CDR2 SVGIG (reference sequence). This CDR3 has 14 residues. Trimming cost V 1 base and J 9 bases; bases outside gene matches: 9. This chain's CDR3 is CAWSGGTAGRTIYF. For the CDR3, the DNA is TGTGCCTGGAGTGGGGGGACAGCGGGCCGCACCATATATTTT.